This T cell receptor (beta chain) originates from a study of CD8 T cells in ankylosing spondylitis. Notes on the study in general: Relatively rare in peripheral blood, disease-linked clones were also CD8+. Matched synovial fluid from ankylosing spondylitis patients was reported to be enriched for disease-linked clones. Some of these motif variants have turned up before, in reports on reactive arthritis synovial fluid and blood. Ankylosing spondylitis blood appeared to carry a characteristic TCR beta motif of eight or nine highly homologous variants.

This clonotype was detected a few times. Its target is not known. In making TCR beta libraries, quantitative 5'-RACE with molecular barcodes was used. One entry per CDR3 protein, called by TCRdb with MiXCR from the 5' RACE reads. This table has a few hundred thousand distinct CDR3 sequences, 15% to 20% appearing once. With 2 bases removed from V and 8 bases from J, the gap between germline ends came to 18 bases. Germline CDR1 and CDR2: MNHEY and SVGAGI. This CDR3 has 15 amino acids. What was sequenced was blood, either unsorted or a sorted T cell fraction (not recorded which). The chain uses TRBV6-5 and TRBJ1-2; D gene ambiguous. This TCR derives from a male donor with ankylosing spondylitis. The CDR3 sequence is CASSYRPAQAGGYTF. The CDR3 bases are TGTGCCAGCAGTTACCGCCCGGCGCAAGCGGGGGGCTACACCTTC.